These 17 T cell receptor beta chains were sequenced from one sample in a study of T cell clones after liver transplantation. Generated by immunoSEQ multiplex PCR, the TCRdb table keeps only in-frame clones and is missing some. The sample has under 55,000 clones; about 82% are singletons. This specimen was CD4+ T cells from blood, taken 24 months after liver transplant. The receptors stem from a human patient who received a liver transplant. The graft donor may account for some of the T cells.

V usage is TRBV28 and J usage is TRBJ2-7; TRBD2 might be the D (5 bases). Germline V gene lookup returns CDR1 MDHEN and CDR2 SYDVKM. V shed 11 bases and J shed 6 bases, with 11 bases lying between them. The CDR3 runs 10 residues. The CDR3 spells CARGNCEQYF. The CDR3 coding sequence is TGTGCCCGAGGGAATTGCGAGCAGTACTTC.

V and J are TRBV7-9 and TRBJ2-5, with D maybe TRBD2 (5 bases). The J call is in doubt because the DNA end fits TRBJ2-7 better. CDR1 is SEHNR, CDR2 FQNEAQ, per germline (reference sequence). This CDR3 has 14 amino acids. The CDR3 spells CASSPTGVADEQYF. CDR3 nucleotide sequence: TGTGCCAGCAGCCCCACCGGGGTCGCCGACGAGCAGTACTTC.

This chain connects TRBV7-2 to TRBJ2-4; D remains ambiguous. The V end lost 1 base, the J end lost 7 bases, and 8 bases lay between the germline ends. Per the germline V gene, CDR1 is SGHTA and CDR2 is FQGNSA. The CDR3 totals 13 residues. The CDR3 sequence is CASSLGYANIQYF. The CDR3 DNA sequence: TGTGCCAGCAGCTTAGGATACGCGAACATTCAGTACTTC.

The chain combines TRBV7-7 with TRBJ2-1; 7 bases agree with TRBD2. This CDR3 has 15 residues. J lost 3 bases, V lost 1 base, and 3 bases had no gene match. The germline CDR1 and CDR2 sequences are SSHAT and FNYEAQ (reference sequence). Written as DNA, the CDR3 is TGTGCCAGCAGCTTAGTATCGGGGGGCTACAATGAGCAGTTCTTC. Its translation: CASSLVSGGYNEQFF.

The chain recombines TRBV9 with TRBJ1-1; unclear D gene. V shed 0 bases and J shed 1 base, with 4 bases lying between them. CDR3 length equals 13 residues. Looked up from germline, CDR1 is SGDLS and CDR2 is YYNGEE. The CDR3 DNA is TGTGCCAGCAGCGTAGCCGGGAACACTGAAGCTTTCTTT. The encoded protein is CASSVAGNTEAFF.

The chain uses TRBV2 and TRBJ1-4; D is unresolved. Germline CDR1 SNHLY, CDR2 FYNNEI. This CDR3 spans 14 amino acids. Trimming took off 8 bases at V and 7 bases at J, with 17 bases between the two ends. Written as DNA, the CDR3 is TGTGCCAGCGGAGGTGGTCGAGGAGGTGAAAAACTGTTTTTT. Translated, it gives CASGGGRGGEKLFF.

The rearrangement links TRBV6-5 to TRBJ2-3, with D hard to call. There are 15 residues in the CDR3. The germline V gene has CDR1 MNHEY and CDR2 SVGAGI. Trimming removed 0 bases from V and 0 bases from J, with 7 bases in between. The CDR3 nucleotides read TGTGCCAGCAGTTACTCAGGAAAAAGCACAGATACGCAGTATTTT. Its translation: CASSYSGKSTDTQYF.

The J gene is TRBJ2-1, the V gene TRBV5-1, with TRBD2 matching 8 bases. Per germline, CDR1 SGHRS and CDR2 YFSETQ. This CDR3 has 15 residues. V was clipped by 4 bases and J by 6 bases; unmatched bases: 9. The CDR3 bases are TGCGCCAGCAGCCCCGGGAGGGCCTCTCTCAATGAGCAGTTCTTC. Translated, it gives CASSPGRASLNEQFF.

This chain connects TRBV5-1 to TRBJ2-2, with a tentative D call TRBD2 (6 bases). Germline CDR1 reads SGHRS; CDR2 reads YFSETQ. V shed 3 bases and J shed 4 bases, with 19 bases lying between them. The CDR3 runs 17 residues. CDR3 region: CASSYLSGTRGTGELFF. CDR3 coding DNA: TGCGCCAGCAGCTACCTATCGGGGACTCGGGGCACCGGGGAGCTGTTTTTT.

This clone showed up just once. As DNA, the CDR3 is TGTGCCAGCAGCTTAGTCCCTACCAGCGGCACGTCTCACACAGATACGCAGTATTTT. The encoded protein is CASSLVPTSGTSHTDTQYF. The rearrangement uses TRBV7-6 and TRBJ2-3; D perhaps matches TRBD2 (5 bases). Per the germline V gene, CDR1 is SGHVS and CDR2 is FNYEAQ. The CDR3 is 19 residues long. Trimming removed 1 base at V and 2 bases at J, with 22 bases between.

The chain uses TRBV5-1 and TRBJ2-3; TRBD2 aligns across 8 bases. The CDR3 runs to 13 residues. Germline V gives CDR1 SGHRS, CDR2 YFSETQ. J was trimmed by 9 bases and V by 5 bases; bases with no gene match: 8. CDR3 region: CASRGLAGTTQYF. CDR3 bases: TGCGCCAGCAGGGGGTTAGCGGGGACGACGCAGTATTTT.

J is TRBJ2-2 and V is TRBV5-8; 8 bases match TRBD2. There are 17 residues in the CDR3. CDR1 SGHTS and CDR2 YDEGEE come from the germline V gene. The V gene end was trimmed by 2 bases and the J gene end by 3 bases; junction bases not matched to a gene: 9. CDR3 DNA sequence: TGTGCCAGCAGCTTTTTCGGGAGGGCCGGGGACACCGGGGAGCTGTTTTTT. It yields the protein CASSFFGRAGDTGELFF.

This rearrangement joins TRBV7-2 to TRBJ1-4; perhaps TRBD1 as D (6 bases). The germline V gene has CDR1 SGHTA and CDR2 FQGNSA. The ends were cut back, 3 bases at V and 8 bases at J, with 13 bases in the middle. The CDR3 runs 14 residues. The CDR3: CASSLDSLKEKLFF. CDR3 nucleotides: TGTGCCAGCAGCTTGGACAGTCTGAAGGAAAAACTGTTTTTT.

This clone was recorded once. The V gene is TRBV21-1, the J gene TRBJ2-7; the table's D call of TRBD2 was not tested on the DNA. TRBV21-1 is a known pseudogene. CDR3 length equals 20 residues. The CDR3 DNA reads as TGTGCCAGCAGCAAAAAGGCCTGCGGTGTGTCGGAGGATCTCTCCTACGAGCAGTACTTC. Amino acids: CASSKKACGVSEDLSYEQYF.

The gene calls are TRBV27 and TRBJ2-7; 7 bases agree with TRBD1. The CDR3 is 14 residues long. Germline assignment: CDR1 MNHEY and CDR2 SMNVEV (reference sequence). V shed 5 bases, J shed 2 bases, and the junction held 6 bases outside the gene matches. CDR3: CASSPSQGPYEQYF. In DNA form, the CDR3 reads TGTGCCAGCAGTCCATCACAGGGGCCCTACGAGCAGTACTTC.

The chain carries TRBV27 and TRBJ2-3, with 8 bases lining up with TRBD2. The CDR3 has 17 residues. Germline CDR1 MNHEY, CDR2 SMNVEV (reference sequence). V shed 8 bases, J shed 1 base, and the junction held 14 bases outside the gene matches. The CDR3 loop reads CASGKGASREGTDTQYF. The DNA for the CDR3 is TGTGCCAGCGGTAAAGGGGCTTCGCGGGAGGGCACAGATACGCAGTATTTT.

The J gene is TRBJ1-1, the V gene TRBV28; 8 nucleotides agree with TRBD1. The germline CDR1 and CDR2 sequences are MDHEN and SYDVKM. V dropped 7 bases and J dropped 3; count of bases not matched to a gene: 7. The CDR3 contains 14 residues. Here the CDR3 DNA reads TGTGCCAGCATTGAGGACAGGGTGGACACTGAAGCTTTCTTT. Translated, it gives CASIEDRVDTEAFF.